This is a list of T cell receptor beta chains from one sample in a study of OX40 agonist ivuxolimab in advanced cancers. TCRdb keeps only in-frame clones here, not all; method: immunoSEQ multiplex PCR. In the table there are 36,000 or so clones, over 75% of which are singletons. Material: CD4+ or CD8+ T cells sorted from blood, obtained in a trial of the OX40 agonist ivuxolimab. The receptor set was obtained from an adult with an advanced solid tumor such as melanoma, head and neck, liver or kidney cancer. Each CDR3 is given without its conserved first and last residue. Clone size, where shown, is once, few, many, or a class for clones that have expanded.

TRBV18	.	.	ASSSTETYEQY
TRBV7-9	TRBJ2-2	few	ASSLTAASNTGELF
TRBV15	TRBJ2-3	.	ATSSPLFSGRPPDTQY
TRBV4-1	TRBJ1-1	few	ASSLVGGGFTEAF
TRBV5-6	TRBJ2-7	.	ASSLAGGVAYEQY
TRBV11-2	TRBJ2-7	once	ASSLRLTYEQY
TRBV4-1	TRBJ2-5	.	ASSQELAGGSQETQY
TRBV7-3	TRBJ2-3	.	ASSFGLAGVDTQY
TRBV7-9	TRBJ2-1	.	ASSLAHSVGF
TRBV9	TRBJ2-7	.	ASSAGPGQTGSYEQY
TRBV6-6	TRBJ1-1	once	ASRRNTEAF
TRBV27	TRBJ2-2	.	ASGKGGGELF
TRBV10-2	TRBJ2-1	.	ASSKREGRNEQF
TRBV27	TRBJ1-5	.	ASRLGGGSNQPQH
TRBV5-6	TRBJ1-2	many	ASSFFGAGRLNYGYT
TRBV6-5	TRBJ2-2	.	ASSYGSGTGELF